Listed below are T cell receptor beta chains from one sample, sequenced in a study of cytomegalovirus exposure and HLA in healthy donors. The repertoire was sequenced with immunoSEQ multiplex PCR; TCRdb's copy has only in-frame clones and lacks some. The sample contains approximately 250,000 clones, about 88% of which appear only once. The material sequenced was PBMCs. The receptors here all came from a girl aged 2-10 years in good health and CMV-seronegative. Both conserved end residues are part of each CDR3. A D gene is named only where the DNA matches it firmly.

DNA	CDR3	V	J	D
TGCGCCAGCTTGGCAGCCCCGGGTGAGGGCGAGCAGTACTTC	CASLAAPGEGEQYF	TRBV5-1	TRBJ2-7	-
TGTGCCGGTGCGGGGGGATTAACAGATACGCAGTATTTT	CAGAGGLTDTQYF	TRBV30	TRBJ2-3	TRBD2
TGTGCCAGCAGTTTACTCGACAGGGACTGGGGCTACACCTTC	CASSLLDRDWGYTF	TRBV28	TRBJ1-2	TRBD1
TGCAGCGTTGAAGTTCGGGGACAGGGGAGGACTGAAGCTTTCTTT	CSVEVRGQGRTEAFF	TRBV29-1	TRBJ1-1	TRBD1
TGTGCCAGCAGCGAGCCACTAGCGGGGGGGCCAGAGACCCAGTACTTC	CASSEPLAGGPETQYF	TRBV7-2	TRBJ2-5	TRBD2
TGTGCCAGCAGCCCAGGACTGTTAGAGACCCAGTACTTC	CASSPGLLETQYF	TRBV7-3	TRBJ2-5	-
TGTGCCAGTAGTATAGTCCCCTTCGGGGGGGCTAGAGAGACCCAGTACTTC	CASSIVPFGGARETQYF	TRBV19	TRBJ2-5	TRBD2
TGTGCCTGGAGTCCCCAGGGGTATGGCTACACCTTC	CAWSPQGYGYTF	TRBV30	TRBJ1-2	-
TGTGCCAGCAGCCAAGGGGTCACAGGGCGGGATGAGCAGTTCTTC	CASSQGVTGRDEQFF	TRBV4-2	TRBJ2-1	-
TGCGCCAGCAGCCAAGAGGTTGCGGGGGGGTTAGATACGCAGTATTTT	CASSQEVAGGLDTQYF	TRBV4-1	TRBJ2-3	TRBD2